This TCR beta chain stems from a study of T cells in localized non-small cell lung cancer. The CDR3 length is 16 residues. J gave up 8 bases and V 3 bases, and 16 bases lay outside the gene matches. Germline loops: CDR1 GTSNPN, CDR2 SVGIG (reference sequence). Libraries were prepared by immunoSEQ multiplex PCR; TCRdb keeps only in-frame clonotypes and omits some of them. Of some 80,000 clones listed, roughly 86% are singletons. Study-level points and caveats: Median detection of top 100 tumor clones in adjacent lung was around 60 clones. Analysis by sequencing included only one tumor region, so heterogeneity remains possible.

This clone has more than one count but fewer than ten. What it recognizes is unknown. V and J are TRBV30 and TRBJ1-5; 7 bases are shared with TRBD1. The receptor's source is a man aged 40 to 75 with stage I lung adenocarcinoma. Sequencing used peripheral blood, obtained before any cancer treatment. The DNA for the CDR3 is TGTGCCTGGAGCCCGTGGACTGGGAACAGGGGAGAGCCCCAGCATTTT. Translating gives CAWSPWTGNRGEPQHF. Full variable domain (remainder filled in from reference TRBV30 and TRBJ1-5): SQTIHQWPATLVQPVGSPLSLECTVEGTSNPNLYWYRQAAGRGLQLLFYSVGIGQISSEVPQNLSASRPQDRQFILSSKKLLLSDSGFYLCAWSPWTGNRGEPQHFGDGTRLSIL.